These T cell receptor beta chains were read from a single sample in a study of T-cell reconstitution after alpha-beta-depleted transplantation in children. TCRdb used MiXCR to reprocess the PCR reads, holding one entry per CDR3 protein. This table has approximately 640,000 distinct CDR3 sequences, 16% appearing once. Here the sequenced sample was PBMCs from the stem cell graft donor, taken from the stem cell graft. The receptors stem from a human donor who donated a stem cell graft to a child with acute myeloid leukemia. Each CDR3 is given with its conserved first and last residue. Each record gives: CDR3 protein, CDR3 DNA, V gene, D gene, clone size, J gene. The D gene is left open where the match is weak. Some rows mark clone size as missing; the rest say once, few, many or name a class of expanded clone.

CASSFHGLAGSYNEQFF,TGCGCCAGCAGCTTTCACGGACTAGCGGGCTCCTACAATGAGCAGTTCTTC,TRBV5-1,TRBD2,many,TRBJ2-1
CASRGALNAANTGELFF,TGCGCCAGCAGGGGCGCACTAAATGCCGCGAACACCGGGGAGCTGTTTTTT,TRBV10-2,NA,many,TRBJ2-2
CASSRDGFQETQYF,TGTGCCAGCAGCCGCGACGGCTTCCAAGAGACCCAGTACTTC,TRBV7-2,NA,NA,TRBJ2-5
CASSSDAISLFF,TGTGCCAGCAGCTCGGACGCTATCTCACTGTTTTTT,TRBV7-9,NA,NA,TRBJ1-4
CASSRTGTGQETQYF,TGTGCCAGCAGCCGCACGGGGACAGGACAAGAGACCCAGTACTTC,TRBV11-2,TRBD1,few,TRBJ2-5
CASSHSAFYEEGPWNTEAFF,TGTGCCAGCAGTCACTCAGCCTTTTACGAAGAAGGGCCCTGGAACACTGAAGCTTTCTTT,TRBV11-1,NA,NA,TRBJ1-1
CASSPERGTEAFF,TGTGCCAGCAGCCCCGAACGAGGGACTGAAGCTTTCTTT,TRBV7-7,NA,many,TRBJ1-1
CSAGLGGLVFF,TGCAGTGCTGGTTTGGGGGGGTTGGTTTTCTTT,TRBV20-1,NA,many,TRBJ1-1
CASSYNRGGRETQYF,TGTGCCAGCAGTTACAATCGGGGTGGGCGAGAGACCCAGTACTTC,TRBV6-5,NA,few,TRBJ2-5
CASSSSRDSKKLFF,TGTGCCAGCAGCTCCTCCCGTGACAGTAAAAAGCTGTTTTTT,TRBV7-7,NA,few,TRBJ2-2
CASSGPGQTNYGYTF,TGTGCCAGCAGCGGGCCGGGACAGACAAACTATGGCTACACCTTC,TRBV7-8,TRBD1,NA,TRBJ1-2
CASSEGQGTEAFF,TGTGCCAGCAGCGAAGGACAGGGAACTGAAGCTTTCTTT,TRBV9,TRBD1,many,TRBJ1-1
CASSEQGIYNEQFF,TGTGCCAGCAGCGAACAGGGGATTTACAATGAGCAGTTCTTC,TRBV5-6,TRBD1,many,TRBJ2-1
CASSFRAGPTDTQYF,TGTGCCAGCAGTTTTCGAGCGGGACCCACAGATACGCAGTATTTT,TRBV6-5,TRBD2,many,TRBJ2-3
CASSSGGAVTGELFF,TGCGCCAGCAGCTCCGGGGGGGCCGTCACCGGGGAGCTGTTTTTT,TRBV5-1,TRBD2,once,TRBJ2-2
CASSQVGEENTEAFF,TGCGCCAGCAGCCAAGTAGGCGAGGAGAACACTGAAGCTTTCTTT,TRBV4-1,NA,NA,TRBJ1-1
CTSSQLRRDTEAFF,TGCACCAGCAGCCAACTAAGGCGGGACACTGAAGCTTTCTTT,TRBV1,NA,NA,TRBJ1-1
CASSWGPKETQYF,TGTGCCAGCAGCTGGGGACCAAAAGAGACCCAGTACTTC,TRBV7-2,NA,few,TRBJ2-5
CATGTGLYNEQFF,TGTGCCACCGGGACAGGGCTCTACAATGAGCAGTTCTTC,TRBV24-1,TRBD1,many,TRBJ2-1
CSARGGGETQYF,TGCAGTGCTAGAGGGGGTGGGGAGACCCAGTACTTC,TRBV20-1,NA,many,TRBJ2-5
CSARQGGQTQYF,TGCAGTGCTCGACAGGGTGGACAGACCCAGTACTTC,TRBV20-1,TRBD1,many,TRBJ2-5
CCARDRKTAGTGNYNEQFF,TGCTGTGCTAGAGATAGGAAAACCGCCGGGACAGGGAATTACAATGAGCAGTTCTTC,TRBV20-1,TRBD1,NA,TRBJ2-1
CASRRGARDTQYF,TGTGCCAGTCGACGGGGGGCAAGGGATACGCAGTATTTT,TRBV6-1,NA,many,TRBJ2-3
CSAPGGQGSDTQYF,TGCAGTGCTCCGGGCGGACAGGGCTCAGATACGCAGTATTTT,TRBV20-1,TRBD1,NA,TRBJ2-3
CSARGSTRRNTEAFF,TGCAGTGCTAGAGGGTCCACCAGGAGGAACACTGAAGCTTTCTTT,TRBV20-1,NA,many,TRBJ1-1
CSARDTGYEQFF,TGCAGTGCTAGAGATACAGGGTATGAGCAGTTCTTC,TRBV20-1,NA,many,TRBJ2-1
CASSSRGGYNEQFF,TGTGCCAGCAGCTCGCGCGGTGGGTACAATGAGCAGTTCTTC,TRBV5-6,NA,many,TRBJ2-1
CSAPSHLYGYTF,TGCAGTGCTCCGTCCCACCTCTATGGCTACACCTTC,TRBV20-1,NA,few,TRBJ1-2
CASSLQGATYEQYF,TGTGCCAGCAGCTTACAGGGGGCAACCTACGAGCAGTACTTC,TRBV6-5,TRBD1,NA,TRBJ2-7
CASSPGDLQETEYF,TGTGCCAGCAGTCCGGGGGACCTTCAAGAGACCGAGTACTTC,TRBV12-3/TRBV12-4,NA,NA,TRBJ2-5
CASSYPLKQNTGELFF,TGTGCCAGCAGTTACCCCCTTAAACAGAACACCGGGGAGCTGTTTTTT,TRBV28,NA,once,TRBJ2-2
CSAREPSGGPGELFF,TGCAGTGCTAGAGAGCCTAGCGGGGGACCCGGGGAGCTGTTTTTT,TRBV20-1,TRBD2,many,TRBJ2-2
CASSSAAGTPIGTEAFF,TGTGCCAGCAGCTCGGCAGCCGGGACCCCTATCGGCACTGAAGCTTTCTTT,TRBV7-9,NA,NA,TRBJ1-1
CASSYVGEPIYEQYF,TGTGCCAGCAGTTACGTCGGGGAGCCTATCTACGAGCAGTACTTC,TRBV6-5,NA,many,TRBJ2-7
CASSLPIDGQGEGHSYNEQFF,TGTGCCAGCAGCTTACCTATCGATGGACAGGGAGAGGGTCACTCCTACAATGAGCAGTTCTTC,TRBV7-6,TRBD1,many,TRBJ2-1
CASSLVQAYGYTF,TGTGCCAGCAGCTTAGTACAGGCCTATGGCTACACCTTC,TRBV7-2,NA,many,TRBJ1-2
CSARDWTGNQPQHF,TGCAGTGCTAGAGATTGGACAGGCAATCAGCCCCAGCATTTT,TRBV20-1,NA,few,TRBJ1-5
CASSQEPRTDQPQHF,TGCGCCAGCAGCCAAGAACCTCGTACTGATCAGCCCCAGCATTTT,TRBV4-1,NA,NA,TRBJ1-5
CASSSGGVSYNEQFF,TGCGCCAGCAGCTCAGGGGGAGTGAGCTACAATGAGCAGTTCTTC,TRBV5-1,TRBD1,many,TRBJ2-1
CASSLTGAVSGANVLTF,TGTGCCAGCAGTCTGACAGGGGCCGTCTCTGGGGCCAACGTCCTGACTTTC,TRBV28,TRBD1,NA,TRBJ2-6
CASSLAPGQRGELFF,TGTGCCAGCAGCTTAGCCCCTGGACAGCGCGGGGAGCTGTTTTTT,TRBV7-9,NA,many,TRBJ2-2
CASSPSSSAGGLEQFF,TGTGCCAGCTCACCTTCGTCGTCGGCGGGGGGGCTCGAACAGTTCTTC,TRBV18,TRBD2,NA,TRBJ2-1
CASSPRGSAYGYTF,TGTGCCAGCAGCCCCCGGGGGTCGGCGTATGGCTACACCTTC,TRBV12-3/TRBV12-4,NA,NA,TRBJ1-2
CASHLAGGAFEQFF,TGTGCCAGTCATTTGGCGGGGGGGGCCTTTGAGCAGTTCTTC,TRBV12-3/TRBV12-4,TRBD2,few,TRBJ2-1
CAWSISDGTQYF,TGTGCCTGGAGTATCTCGGATGGGACCCAGTACTTC,TRBV30,NA,NA,TRBJ2-5
CSARRTGSNQPQHF,TGCAGTGCCCGGAGGACAGGGAGCAATCAGCCCCAGCATTTT,TRBV20-1,TRBD1,many,TRBJ1-5
CSARDPRQGTAEAFF,TGCAGTGCTAGAGACCCTCGACAGGGGACCGCTGAAGCTTTCTTT,TRBV20-1,TRBD1,many,TRBJ1-1
CASSFFLGQGSFRNNEQFF,TGTGCCAGCAGCTTTTTTCTGGGACAGGGATCCTTTAGGAACAATGAGCAGTTCTTC,TRBV11-3,TRBD1,NA,TRBJ2-1